This TCR beta chain was identified in a study of T cell responses to AZD1222 COVID-19 vaccine (dated by TCRdb to the early 2020s). Turning to the overall study: AZD1222 recipients with second doses at about 4 weeks or about 12 weeks were pooled, because spike-specific TCR depth and breadth did not differ between schedules. TCR sequencing covered over 230 trial participants: nearly 210 given two doses of AZD1222 and approximately 25 given two doses of MenACWY control vaccine. Trial participants were enrolled into age subgroups of 18-55, 56-69 and 70-plus years, which contained around 140, 26 and 57 TCR-sequenced participants, respectively.

Overall study outcomes, separate from this receptor: The whole spike protein was spanned by vaccine-associated CD4 TCRs, and dominant responses were seen in regions 160-218 and 743-854. Most participants were white British and females outnumbered males, and the authors suggested that clonal diversity may have been underestimated. Epitopes outside the regions mutated in the B.1.351 and B.1.1.7 variants were reportedly recognized by nearly half of the unique spike-specific TCRs. In the small 56-69-year group, the increase in depth fell short of significance, most likely because of low power. After two AZD1222 doses, spike-specific TCR breadth and depth were significantly higher than at day 0 and than in MenACWY recipients. Conclusions about previously exposed vaccinees are limited, since just 5 to 7 AZD1222 recipients were seropositive for SARS-CoV-2 at baseline. Because no day 14 peak-response samples were available, the repertoires could be characterized only after the peak T cell response.

Germline trimming: 5 bases from V, 15 bases from J; junction bases outside gene matches: 19. The germline V gene specifies MDHEN as CDR1 and SYDVKM as CDR2. The CDR3 goes from the cysteine to the phenylalanine over 15 residues. Just CDR3 DNA is preserved here, 45 bases in frame from base 1. Details on this clone: The specificity of this receptor is unknown. No qualities accompany the bases; no much larger clone lies one base away.

The CDR3 regions of human TCRbeta chains were analyzed by immunosequencing. The study's processing was this. Repertoire TCRs were checked for matches against a reference library of SARS-CoV-2-specific TCRs that had been generated using the MIRA antigen-specificity platform. Breadth was defined as the fraction of unique TCRs that were SARS-CoV-2-associated. Depth was defined as the fraction of total T cells that were SARS-CoV-2-associated. Using the MIRA data, each spike-specific TCR was mapped to the spike region that the TCR reacts to and placed in a CD4 or CD8 class. Log10-transformed breadth and depth values were compared by one-way ANOVA with Sidak's multiple comparisons tests. Not all clones reach the TCRdb copy of this immuneACCESS table, which keeps in-frame sequences only. Checked studies attribute under half of the gap to unresolved V genes and leave the rest unexplained. That table is the source of V, J and clone size, and D and trimming were worked out from the DNA. The sample table contains under 200,000 clones; only one count was recorded for less than 95% of them. The ten most abundant clones make up around 4.4% of the sample.

Reading the label with the study, this specimen's time point is: baseline before first vaccination. Vaccinee samples were obtained from the UK trials COV001 and COV002, which included a single-blind randomized controlled phase 2/3 trial of AZD1222 (ChAdOx1 nCoV-19) in healthy adults. Trial participant PBMC samples were collected at day 0 and day 28 after the second dose for TCRbeta chain sequencing. The sequence was collected from an adult in good health. Here the sequenced sample was peripheral blood, taken on day 0 of AZD1222 vaccination. This chain is built from TRBV28 and TRBJ2-1, with 7 central nucleotides matching TRBD1. CDR3 loop: CASSRDLADRDGRFF. The bases read TGTGCCAGCAGTCGCGACCTGGCAGACAGGGACGGGCGGTTCTTC.